These 25 T cell receptor beta chains were sequenced from one sample in a study of shared clonotypes between healthy human individuals. Profiling relied on immunoSEQ multiplex PCR, and the TCRdb table lists in-frame clones only, not all of them. The data hold 2 million to 3 million clones, with more than 80% observed a single time. Sequencing used naive CD4+ T cells sorted from blood. Described subset: CD45RA+ positively selected. All receptors derive from a man aged 18 to 30 in good health.

CDR3 DNA: TGTGCCAGCTCACAACGGGACAGGGGGCCGGAGACCCAGTACTTC. It translates to CASSQRDRGPETQYF. V gene TRBV18 combines with J gene TRBJ2-5; TRBD1 agrees at 12 bases. Germline loops: CDR1 KGHSH, CDR2 LQKENI. This CDR3 region has 15 residues. V gave up 4 bases and J gave up 5 bases; unmatched junction bases: 5.

The chain joins TRBV6-6 to TRBJ1-6; D ambiguous. V gave up 4 bases and J gave up 4 bases, with 14 bases separating them. The germline V gene encodes CDR1 MNHNY and CDR2 SVGAGI (reference sequence). This CDR3 comprises 16 residues. In nucleotides, the CDR3 is TGTGCCAGCAGTTCACCCACCAGAGCTTATAATTCACCCCTCCACTTT. Translating it yields CASSSPTRAYNSPLHF.

In this sample, this clone turned up once. This chain connects TRBV13 to TRBJ2-3; the D gene is possibly TRBD1 (6 bases). Trimming pared 6 bases from V and 1 base from J, leaving 23 bases between. The germline CDR1 and CDR2 sequences are PRHDT and FYEKMQ (reference sequence). This CDR3 region has 18 residues. The CDR3 reads CASRRESLQGSGTDTQYF. The DNA for the CDR3 is TGTGCCAGCAGACGTGAGTCCCTACAGGGCTCCGGCACAGATACGCAGTATTTT.

The chain has TRBV6-4 and TRBJ2-1; D may be TRBD1 (6 bases). The CDR3 has 15 amino acids. The germline V and J ends were trimmed by 0 bases and 7 bases, with 13 bases remaining between them. Looked up from germline, CDR1 is MRHNA and CDR2 is SNTAGT. CDR3 bases: TGTGCCAGCAGTGACTCGAGTGGGGGCAAGAATGAGCAGTTCTTC. This gives the protein CASSDSSGGKNEQFF.

The chain is built from TRBV7-9 and TRBJ2-3, with TRBD2 matching over 13 bases. After removal of 5 bases from V and 5 bases from J, the junction contained 10 bases not matched to a gene. The CDR3 has 17 amino acids. CDR1 and CDR2 (germline): SEHNR, FQNEAQ (reference sequence). CDR3: CASSRRKGTSGIDTQYF. The CDR3 DNA reads TGTGCCAGCAGCCGAAGGAAAGGGACTAGCGGGATAGATACGCAGTATTTT.

DNA of the CDR3: TGTGCCAGCAGCGCCCATGGTGGCGGGGAGAACAATGAGCAGTTCTTC. Its protein product is CASSAHGGGENNEQFF. The V and J genes are TRBV11-2 and TRBJ2-1, with D possibly being TRBD2 (6 bases). CDR1 is SGHAT and CDR2 is FQNNGV in the germline V gene. The CDR3 runs 16 residues. With 5 bases removed from V and 5 bases from J, the gap between germline ends came to 19 bases.

The chain uses TRBV7-8 and TRBJ2-1; D possibly corresponds to TRBD1 (5 bases). Looked up from germline, CDR1 is SGHVS and CDR2 is FQNEAQ. The CDR3 contains 15 residues. The germline V and J ends were trimmed by 7 bases and 2 bases, with 15 bases remaining between them. CDR3 sequence reads: CASIKILDTYNEQFF. CDR3 DNA: TGTGCCAGCATCAAGATCTTGGACACCTACAATGAGCAGTTCTTC.

V is TRBV4-2 and J is TRBJ2-3; 8 nucleotides match TRBD2. Germline loops: CDR1 LGHNA, CDR2 YNFKEQ. This CDR3 contains 20 residues. V trimming: 4 bases; J trimming: 5 bases; junction bases outside the gene matches: 23. The CDR3 DNA follows: TGTGCCAGCAGCCTCACCCATCACTCTTCTAGCGGGCAAGAGGGAGATACGCAGTATTTT. Translation gives CASSLTHHSSSGQEGDTQYF.

This sequence joins TRBV15 and TRBJ2-7, with TRBD2 matching 7 bases. CDR1 is LNHNV and CDR2 is YYDKDF in the germline V gene (reference sequence). Losses at the gene ends were 1 base for V and 2 bases for J; bases not matched to a gene: 5. The CDR3 contains 15 residues. The CDR3 sequence: CATSRAGLVAYEQYF. The CDR3 nucleotides read TGTGCCACCAGCAGAGCCGGACTAGTTGCCTACGAGCAGTACTTC.

The gene calls are TRBV6-5 and TRBJ1-1; a possible D gene is TRBD1 (5 bases). Trimming pared 0 bases from V and 10 bases from J, leaving 12 bases between. This CDR3 spans 13 amino acids. Germline CDR1 MNHEY, CDR2 SVGAGI. CDR3 in DNA: TGTGCCAGCAGTTACTCGATGGGGGAGGTAGCTTTCTTT. It is translated as CASSYSMGEVAFF.

This chain connects TRBV19 to TRBJ2-7; no definite D call. V gave up 5 bases and J gave up 2 bases, with 4 bases separating them. The CDR3 has 11 amino acids. Germline V lookup: CDR1 LNHDA, CDR2 SQIVND (reference sequence). In DNA form, the CDR3 reads TGTGCCAGTAGTTTCGCCTACGAGCAGTACTTC. The encoded protein is CASSFAYEQYF.

The chain combines TRBV25-1 with TRBJ1-1; D is undetermined. Germline V gives CDR1 MGHDK, CDR2 SYGVNS. Trimming stripped 7 bases from V and 5 bases from J, with 8 bases between. The CDR3 is 11 amino acids. CDR3 protein: CASKWETEAFF. Here the CDR3 DNA reads TGTGCCAGCAAGTGGGAGACTGAAGCTTTCTTT.

The V call is TRBV7-8, the J call TRBJ1-3; the D gene is possibly TRBD1 (6 bases). CDR1 SGHVS and CDR2 FQNEAQ come from the germline V gene. The CDR3 runs 14 residues. V shed 4 bases and J shed 4 bases, with 11 bases lying between them. The CDR3 nucleotides read TGTGCCAGCAGCTGGGGGGGCGCAGGAAACACCATATATTTT. This sequence encodes CASSWGGAGNTIYF.

The gene calls are TRBV5-4 and TRBJ1-2, with 8 bases that match TRBD1. With V trimmed by 4 bases and J by 4 bases, 12 bases remained unmatched. Germline V gene lookup returns CDR1 SGHNT and CDR2 YYREEE (reference sequence). The CDR3 contains 16 residues. The CDR3 nucleotides read TGTGCCAGCAGCCCTCCGGCCAGGGGGCCAGGCTATGGCTACACCTTC. Residues: CASSPPARGPGYGYTF.

This clone has just one count. The junction does not match germline at one end; this may be a read error. The V and J genes are TRBV2 and TRBJ2-4; D is possibly TRBD2 (6 bases). Germline V gene sequence: CDR1 SNHLY, CDR2 FYNNEI. The CDR3 extends over 17 amino acids. The CDR3 reads CASSVNRAGLLGPACNF. The CDR3 coding sequence is TGTGCCAGCAGTGTTAATAGAGCGGGCTTGCTGGGCCCAGCCTGTAACTTC.

The chain employs TRBV4-2 and TRBJ2-5, with TRBD2 as a possible D gene (6 bases). In germline, CDR1 is LGHNA, CDR2 YNFKEQ. CDR3 length equals 17 residues. V was trimmed by 0 bases and J by 4 bases, leaving 18 bases between them. The CDR3 loop reads CASSQEGGGTRRETQYF. CDR3 DNA: TGTGCCAGCAGCCAAGAGGGAGGCGGGACCCGCCGAGAGACCCAGTACTTC.

The chain joins TRBV18 to TRBJ2-3; no clear D. The germline CDR1 and CDR2 sequences are KGHSH and LQKENI. CDR3 length: 12 residues. V lost 4 bases to trimming and J lost 6 bases, with 8 bases between them. The CDR3 reads CASSQAADTQYF. DNA for the CDR3: TGTGCCAGCTCACAGGCGGCGGATACGCAGTATTTT. Full variable domain (remainder filled in from reference TRBV18 and TRBJ2-3): NAGVMQNPRHLVRRRGQEARLRCSPMKGHSHVYWYRQLPEEGLKFMVYLQKENIIDESGMPKERFSAEFPKEGPSILRIQQVVRGDSAAYFCASSQAADTQYFGPGTRLTVL.

As to this clone: Additional DNA sequences in this sample encode the identical CDR3. This chain connects TRBV5-1 to TRBJ2-3; D unresolved. Germline CDR1 SGHRS, CDR2 YFSETQ. V dropped 4 bases and J dropped 3 bases, with 9 bases sitting between them. The length of the CDR3 is 13 residues. The CDR3 bases are TGCGCCAGCAGCCCCGACCGAACAGATACGCAGTATTTT. Translating gives CASSPDRTDTQYF.

The rearrangement uses TRBV5-1 and TRBJ2-7; D remains ambiguous. The CDR3 loop spans 17 amino acids. CDR1 is SGHRS, CDR2 YFSETQ, per germline. Trimming left V 0 bases short and J 0 bases short, with 16 bases between. This CDR3 is CASSLAGKTLSSYEQYF. The CDR3 nucleotides read TGCGCCAGCAGCTTGGCTGGGAAAACCCTCAGCTCCTACGAGCAGTACTTC.

The rearrangement uses TRBV18 and TRBJ2-1; no definite D call. Trimming pared 0 bases from V and 7 bases from J, leaving 10 bases between. Germline loops: CDR1 KGHSH, CDR2 LQKENI. This CDR3 is 14 amino acids long. CDR3 coding DNA: TGTGCCAGCTCACCACCTTCCAGGCGGAATGAGCAGTTCTTC. Its translation is CASSPPSRRNEQFF.

V and J are TRBV30 and TRBJ1-1; the D is unclear. This CDR3 comprises 13 residues. The V end was cut by 4 bases, the J end by 10 bases, with 19 bases between. Germline CDR1 and CDR2: GTSNPN and SVGIG (reference sequence). Written as DNA, the CDR3 is TGTGCCTGGAAATTGGCGGCGCCGGGGAGAGCTTTCTTT. This translates into CAWKLAAPGRAFF.

The rearrangement links TRBV7-9 to TRBJ2-7; 12 bases match TRBD2. V lost 1 base, J lost 2 bases, and 6 bases stayed unmatched. The CDR3 is 17 amino acids. CDR1 SEHNR and CDR2 FQNEAQ come from the germline V gene (reference sequence). The CDR3 nucleotides read TGTGCCAGCAGCTTAGTCGGGACTAGCGGGTCCCCCTACGAGCAGTACTTC. This codes for CASSLVGTSGSPYEQYF.

This sequence joins TRBV2 and TRBJ2-7; 9 nucleotides align to TRBD2. Germline V gene data show CDR1 as SNHLY and CDR2 as FYNNEI. Trimming cost V 4 bases and J 2 bases; bases outside gene matches: 18. The CDR3 has 19 amino acids. The CDR3 is CASSGIGLPGTSLTYEQYF. The CDR3 coding sequence is TGTGCCAGCAGTGGGATAGGACTCCCCGGGACTAGCCTCACCTACGAGCAGTACTTC.

The J gene is TRBJ1-2, the V gene TRBV7-2; D is possibly TRBD1 (5 bases). Germline V gene sequence: CDR1 SGHTA, CDR2 FQGNSA. V was clipped by 1 base and J by 3 bases, with 12 bases between them. This CDR3 comprises 15 residues. The CDR3, as DNA: TGTGCCAGCAGCTTAGATAGGGGCGCGGACTATGGCTACACCTTC. It is translated as CASSLDRGADYGYTF.

The genes are TRBV20-1 and TRBJ1-1; D is undetermined. The CDR3 covers 11 residues. Germline assignment: CDR1 DFQATT and CDR2 SNEGSKA (reference sequence). V lost 3 bases, J lost 7 bases, and 9 bases lay in between. The CDR3: CSASGQNEAFF. Here the CDR3 DNA reads TGCAGTGCTAGTGGGCAGAATGAAGCTTTCTTT.